Sequencing of this T cell receptor beta chain was carried out in a study of T-cell reconstitution after alpha-beta-depleted transplantation in children. Looked up from germline, CDR1 is ENHRY and CDR2 is SYGVKD. CDR3 size: 15 residues. Worth noting for this clonotype: One end of the junction does not line up with germline, which may come from a read error.

During its preparation, the TCRbeta library received unique molecular identifiers. TCRdb recomputed calls from the PCR reads with MiXCR, one row per CDR3 protein. The table shows about 200,000 distinct CDR3 sequences, with 13% to 15% occurring only once. V usage is TRBV10-3 and J usage is TRBJ1-1, with D perhaps TRBD1 (6 bases). This TCR was recovered from a human donor who donated a stem cell graft to a child with acute lymphoblastic leukemia. The sequences come from PBMCs from the stem cell graft donor, collected from the stem cell graft. DNA for the CDR3: TGTGCCATCACCCAGCCGGGGGCGGCGAACACTGGAGCTTTCTTT. Its translation is CAITQPGAANTGAFF.